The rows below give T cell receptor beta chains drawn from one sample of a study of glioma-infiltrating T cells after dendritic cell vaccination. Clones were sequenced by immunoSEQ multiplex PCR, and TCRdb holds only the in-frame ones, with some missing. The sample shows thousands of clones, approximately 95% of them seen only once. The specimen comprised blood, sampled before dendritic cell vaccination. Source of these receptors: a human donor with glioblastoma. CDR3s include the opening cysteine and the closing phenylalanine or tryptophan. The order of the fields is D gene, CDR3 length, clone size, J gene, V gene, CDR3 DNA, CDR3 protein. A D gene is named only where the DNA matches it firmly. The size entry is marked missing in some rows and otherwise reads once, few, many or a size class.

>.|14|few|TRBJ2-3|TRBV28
TGTGCCAGCAGTTCAGGATCTAGCACAGATACGCAGTATTTT
CASSSGSSTDTQYF
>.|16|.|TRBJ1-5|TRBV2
TGTGCCAGCAGCCTAGGGGCCACACATAGCAATCAGCCCCAGCATTTT
CASSLGATHSNQPQHF
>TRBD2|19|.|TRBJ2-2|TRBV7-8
TGTGCCAGCAGCTTGGAGGTCGCGGGACTAACTTCGAACACCGGGGAGCTGTTTTTT
CASSLEVAGLTSNTGELFF
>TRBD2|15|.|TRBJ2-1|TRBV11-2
TGTGCCAGCAGCGCGCTTAGCGGGAGGAGAAATGAGCAGTTCTTC
CASSALSGRRNEQFF
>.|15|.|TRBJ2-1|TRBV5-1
TGCGCCAGCAGCTTGAAGGGGCCGGACTACAATGAGCAGTTCTTC
CASSLKGPDYNEQFF
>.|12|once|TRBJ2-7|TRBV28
TGTGCCAGCAGTGTCACTATCGTCGAGCAGTACTTC
CASSVTIVEQYF
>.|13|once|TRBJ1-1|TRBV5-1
TGCGCCAGCAGCTGGGGACACAATGCTGAAGCTTTCTTT
CASSWGHNAEAFF
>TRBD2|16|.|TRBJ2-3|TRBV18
TGTGCCAGCTCTTGGACTAGCGGGACTCAAACAGATACGCAGTATTTT
CASSWTSGTQTDTQYF
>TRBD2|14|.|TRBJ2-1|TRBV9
TGTGCCAGCAGCGTAAGCGGGACCAACAATGAGCAGTTCTTC
CASSVSGTNNEQFF
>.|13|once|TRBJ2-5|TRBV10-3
TGTGCCATCAGGGCGGATGCCGAAGAGACCCAGTACTTC
CAIRADAEETQYF
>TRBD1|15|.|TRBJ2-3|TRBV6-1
TGTGCCAGCAAGACCGGGACAGGCCCCTGGGATACGCAGTATTTT
CASKTGTGPWDTQYF
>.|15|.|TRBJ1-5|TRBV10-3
TGTGCCATCAGTGATGTCAGTCCAAACAATCAGCCCCAGCATTTT
CAISDVSPNNQPQHF
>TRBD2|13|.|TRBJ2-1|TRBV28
TGTGCCAGTCGGACTAGTTTCTACAATGAGCAGTTCTTC
CASRTSFYNEQFF
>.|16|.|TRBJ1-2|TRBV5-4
TGTGCCAGCAGCCCCCAAAGGGGCCATTTGCTCTATGGCTACACCTTC
CASSPQRGHLLYGYTF
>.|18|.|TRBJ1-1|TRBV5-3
TGTGCCAGAAGCCCCCTTTCGGGGTACCTCTCCTCGTACACTGAAGCTTTCTTT
CARSPLSGYLSSYTEAFF
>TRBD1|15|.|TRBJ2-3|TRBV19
TGTGCCAGTATCTCCGGACAGGGCCTCACAGATACGCAGTATTTT
CASISGQGLTDTQYF
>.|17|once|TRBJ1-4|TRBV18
TGTGCCAGCTCACCCTTTGAGGGTTCGGCAACTAATGAAAAACTGTTTTTT
CASSPFEGSATNEKLFF
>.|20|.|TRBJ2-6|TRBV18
TGTGCCAGCTCACCCCCACGGGCGGGGGCCCGGAGAGGTGGGGCCAACGTCCTGACTTTC
CASSPPRAGARRGGANVLTF
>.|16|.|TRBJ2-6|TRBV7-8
TGTGCCAGCAGCCGTCATGCGCGTACTGGGGCCAACGTCCTGACTTTC
CASSRHARTGANVLTF
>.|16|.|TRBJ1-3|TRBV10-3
TGTGCCATCAGTGAATTGTACGGGTCCTCTGGAAACACCATATATTTT
CAISELYGSSGNTIYF
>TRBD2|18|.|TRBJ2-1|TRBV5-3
TGTGCCAGAAGCTTGGGGACTAGCGGGAGGTATGTGGGTAATGAGCAGTTCTTC
CARSLGTSGRYVGNEQFF
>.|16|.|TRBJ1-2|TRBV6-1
TGTGCCAGCAGTGAAGCTGTGCAGGTTCCATCCCATGGCTACACCTTC
CASSEAVQVPSHGYTF
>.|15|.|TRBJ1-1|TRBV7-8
TGTGCCAGCAGCTTAGAGCAGGGGAAGAACACTGAAGCTTTCTTT
CASSLEQGKNTEAFF
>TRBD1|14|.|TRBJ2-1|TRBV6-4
TGTGCCAGCAGTGTACAGGGGGCAGTAAATGAGCAGTTCTTC
CASSVQGAVNEQFF
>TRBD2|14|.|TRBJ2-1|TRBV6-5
TGTGCCAGCAGTTACGGGGGGGTAAGCAATGAGCAGTTCTTC
CASSYGGVSNEQFF
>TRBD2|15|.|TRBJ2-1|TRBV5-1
TGCGCCAGCAGCACCCCCAGCGGGAGGTCCGATGAGCAGTTCTTC
CASSTPSGRSDEQFF
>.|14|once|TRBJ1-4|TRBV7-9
TGTGCCAGCAGCTTTAGCCATACTGGTGAAAAACTGTTTTTT
CASSFSHTGEKLFF
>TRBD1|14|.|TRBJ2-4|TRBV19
TGTGCCAGTAGTGGGACAGGGGGTCAAAACATTCAGTACTTC
CASSGTGGQNIQYF
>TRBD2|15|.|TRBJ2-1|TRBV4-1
TGCGCCAGCAGCCAATTTAGCGGGAGTGGAAATGAGCAGTTCTTC
CASSQFSGSGNEQFF
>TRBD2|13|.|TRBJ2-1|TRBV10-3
TGTGCCACGGGACTAGCGGGAGCCAATGAGCAGTTCTTC
CATGLAGANEQFF
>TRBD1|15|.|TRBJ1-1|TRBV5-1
TGCGCCAGCAGCTCCGCAGGGGGCAGGAACACTGAAGCTTTCTTT
CASSSAGGRNTEAFF
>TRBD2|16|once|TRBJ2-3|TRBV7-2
TGTGCCAGCAGCTTAGTAGCTAGCGGGTCCACAGATACGCAGTATTTT
CASSLVASGSTDTQYF
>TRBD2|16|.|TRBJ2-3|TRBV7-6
TGTGCCAGCAGCTTTGTGGGAGGGCCCGGCACAGATACGCAGTATTTT
CASSFVGGPGTDTQYF
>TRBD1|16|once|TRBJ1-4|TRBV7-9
TGTGCCAGCAGCTTAGGGGGGACGACAGGGGTTGAAAAACTGTTTTTT
CASSLGGTTGVEKLFF
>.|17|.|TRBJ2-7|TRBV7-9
TGTGCCAGCAGCCAACCAAAAATATTCCAGGAAGACTACGAGCAGTACTTC
CASSQPKIFQEDYEQYF
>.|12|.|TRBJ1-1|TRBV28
TGTGCCAGCACCTCGATGAGCACTGAAGCTTTCTTT
CASTSMSTEAFF
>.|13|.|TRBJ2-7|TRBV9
TGTGCCAGCAGCGTAGAAAGAGGGTACGAGCAGTACTTC
CASSVERGYEQYF
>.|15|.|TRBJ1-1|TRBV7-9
TGTGCCAGCAGCTTAGATGCACAGCTGAACACTGAAGCTTTCTTT
CASSLDAQLNTEAFF